This T cell receptor (beta chain) originates from a study of early T cells in non-severe SARS-CoV-2 infection. Study as a whole: Sequencing was performed on bulk RNA from unsorted whole blood, leaving chains unpaired. The study, taken as a whole, reports: Private and CD4 specificities were missed by VDJdb matching, skewed to anti-spike CD8.

Researchers attached unique molecular identifiers to individual cDNA molecules. MiXCR was run by TCRdb on the 5' RACE reads, yielding one entry per CDR3 protein. The profile shows under 70,000 distinct CDR3 sequences, roughly an eighth of them singletons. This clonotype was seen repeatedly, ten times or more. Its antigen is unidentified. This CDR3 is 13 amino acids long. V shed 0 bases and J shed 2 bases, with 5 bases lying between them. Germline V lookup: CDR1 SGHKS, CDR2 YYEKEE (reference sequence). This sequence originates from an adult who was a healthcare worker with PCR-confirmed SARS-CoV-2 infection or an uninfected control (not recorded which). The chain carries TRBV5-5 and TRBJ1-2; D remains unclear. The specimen sequenced was whole blood. CDR3 protein: CASSLAVNYGYTF. CDR3 in DNA: TGTGCCAGCAGCTTGGCAGTAAACTATGGCTACACCTTC.